The clone carrying this TCR beta chain has more than one count but fewer than ten. Its specificity is not known. This specimen comes from a study of T cell repertoires in cytomegalovirus infection. V shed 6 bases and J shed 2 bases, with 10 bases lying between them. This CDR3 has 13 residues. CDR1 and CDR2 (germline): SGHTA, FQGNSA. TCRdb itself ran the reads through MiXCR, one entry per CDR3 protein. The profile covers 570,000 or so distinct CDR3 sequences, with approximately 40% appearing a single time and 48% taken by the ten largest. Study-wide findings and caveats: Within the response measured ex vivo, HLA-C-restricted CMV-specific TCR beta clonotypes were dominant.

The chain has TRBV7-2 and TRBJ1-2, with a tentative D call TRBD1 (5 bases). The sequenced sample was cultured PBMCs, obtained from culture after CMV antigen stimulation. The origin of this receptor is a human donor in good health (CMV status not recorded). Some clones in this sample may be carry-over from other donors' samples. The CDR3 sequence: CASRDRDNYGYTF. For the CDR3, the DNA is TGTGCCAGCAGAGACAGAGACAACTATGGCTACACCTTC.